The TCR beta chain described here comes from a study of T cells in Graves' hyperthyroidism and ophthalmopathy. CDR1 is DFQATT and CDR2 is SNEGSKA in the germline V gene (reference sequence). The V end lost 0 bases, the J end lost 2 bases, and 8 bases lay between the germline ends. The CDR3 contains 15 residues. Researchers amplified the TCR beta CDR3 regions from RNA transcripts. The HTBI primer set was used in a first-round RT-PCR of the TCR CDR3. One entry per CDR3 protein results from TCRdb running MiXCR on the multiplex PCR reads. The table lists about 400,000 distinct CDR3 sequences, 14% to 15% of them singletons. Diagnosis rested on symptoms, serum thyroxine and TRAb, thyroid ultrasound, and orbital computed tomography. PBMCs were sourced from approximately 10 ml fresh peripheral blood.

Sequenced input: blood. This sequence joins TRBV20-1 and TRBJ1-6; D possibly corresponds to TRBD1 (5 bases). The receptor's source is a woman in her twenties or thirties with Graves' hyperthyroidism. The CDR3 nucleotides are TGCAGTGCTAGAGATGGGGGTACCTATAATTCACCCCTCCACTTT. Encoded protein: CSARDGGTYNSPLHF.